Each of the 28 T cell receptor beta chains below was sequenced from the same sample in a study of T cell responses to AZD1222 COVID-19 vaccine. The assay was immunoSEQ multiplex PCR, and TCRdb's table has in-frame clones only and misses some. This table has about 130,000 clones, about 93% appearing once. Source: peripheral blood, taken 28 days after the second AZD1222 dose. The receptors derive from an adult who received the AZD1222 COVID-19 vaccine.

The rearrangement uses TRBV28 and TRBJ2-7; D is perhaps TRBD2 (5 bases). The CDR3 is 12 amino acids. Germline values: CDR1 MDHEN, CDR2 SYDVKM. V gave up 1 base and J gave up 10 bases, with 11 bases separating them. CDR3 loop: CASSLLTGSQYF. CDR3 DNA sequence: TGTGCCAGCAGTTTATTAACGGGGTCCCAGTACTTC. The full variable domain, rest sourced from reference TRBV28 and TRBJ2-7, is DVKVTQSSRYLVKRTGEKVFLECVQDMDHENMFWYRQDPGLGLRLIYFSYDVKMKEKGDIPEGYSVSREKKERFSLILESASTNQTSMYLCASSLLTGSQYFGPGTRLTVT.

Points on this clone: Distinct nucleotide sequences in the sample also encode this CDR3. The genes are TRBV6-5 and TRBJ1-2; D is unresolved. The germline V gene has CDR1 MNHEY and CDR2 SVGAGI. V gave up 0 bases and J gave up 4 bases, with 6 bases separating them. This CDR3 is 13 amino acids long. The CDR3, as DNA: TGTGCCAGCAGTTACTCGAAGGGCTATGGCTACACCTTC. Residues: CASSYSKGYGYTF.

The chain combines TRBV4-3 with TRBJ2-3, with 7 bases matching TRBD1. V was pared by 4 bases and J by 2 bases, with 12 bases of the junction left unmatched. The germline CDR1 and CDR2 sequences are LGHNA and YSLEER. The CDR3 is made up of 17 amino acids. CDR3 region: CASSRGPVGQLTDTQYF. The CDR3 DNA sequence: TGCGCCAGCAGCCGCGGGCCGGTGGGACAGCTCACAGATACGCAGTATTTT.

The V call is TRBV12-3 or TRBV12-4, the J call TRBJ1-1; D perhaps matches TRBD1 (5 bases). CDR3 length equals 13 residues. V shed 5 bases and J shed 1 base, with 8 bases lying between them. CDR3 amino acids: CASSTDTNTEAFF. For the CDR3, the DNA is TGTGCCAGCAGTACGGACACGAACACTGAAGCTTTCTTT.

The genes are TRBV28 and TRBJ1-2; D ambiguous. Germline V gene lookup returns CDR1 MDHEN and CDR2 SYDVKM. The V and J ends lost 6 bases and 9 bases respectively, with 14 bases between them. The CDR3 extends over 12 amino acids. The CDR3: CASSRYMGSYTF. In DNA, the CDR3 is TGTGCCAGCAGCCGCTACATGGGAAGCTACACCTTC.

V and J are TRBV27 and TRBJ1-5, with D unresolved. CDR3 length: 15 residues. Looked up from germline, CDR1 is MNHEY and CDR2 is SMNVEV (reference sequence). Trimming pared 3 bases from V and 1 base from J, leaving 10 bases between. The CDR3 reads CASSFWGGSNQPQHF. The CDR3 nucleotides read TGTGCCAGCAGTTTTTGGGGTGGGAGCAATCAGCCCCAGCATTTT.

V gene TRBV19 combines with J gene TRBJ2-2; possibly TRBD2 for D (6 bases). V was cut by 7 bases and J by 5 bases, with 20 bases left in between. CDR3 size: 16 residues. Germline loops: CDR1 LNHDA, CDR2 SQIVND (reference sequence). CDR3 sequence: CASNNPPGVRTGELFF. CDR3 DNA: TGTGCCAGTAATAACCCTCCGGGGGTACGGACCGGGGAGCTGTTTTTT.

This chain uses TRBV27 with TRBJ2-3; a weak D match, TRBD2 (7 bases). The CDR3 is 16 residues long. In germline, CDR1 is MNHEY, CDR2 SMNVEV (reference sequence). Trimming stripped 4 bases from V and 2 bases from J, with 16 bases between. The CDR3 DNA reads TGTGCCAGCAGTTATCTCCGGGGGGCGAACACAGATACGCAGTATTTT. Translated: CASSYLRGANTDTQYF.

The rearrangement links TRBV5-1 to TRBJ1-1; D uncertain. Trimming cost V 0 bases and J 8 bases, with 11 bases left between them. Per germline, CDR1 SGHRS and CDR2 YFSETQ. The CDR3 is made up of 13 amino acids. The CDR3 spells CASSLVPMGEAFF. CDR3 in DNA: TGCGCCAGCAGCTTGGTTCCGATGGGGGAAGCTTTCTTT.

The chain has TRBV5-8 and TRBJ2-6; D unresolved. CDR1 and CDR2 (germline): SGHTS, YDEGEE. V dropped 3 bases and J dropped 1 base, with 11 bases sitting between them. The CDR3 is 16 residues long. The CDR3 sequence: CASSWAVDSGANVLTF. In DNA, the CDR3 is TGTGCCAGCAGCTGGGCGGTGGATTCTGGGGCCAACGTCCTGACTTTC.

The chain combines TRBV10-3 with TRBJ2-2; the D gene could be TRBD1 or TRBD2 (5 bases each). The CDR3 has 14 residues. The germline V gene encodes CDR1 ENHRY and CDR2 SYGVKD. Trimming shortened V by 5 bases and J by 2 bases, and 9 bases separated the two germline ends. The CDR3, as DNA: TGTGCCATCAGTCGGGACGGTAACACCGGGGAGCTGTTTTTT. This gives the protein CAISRDGNTGELFF.

The chain recombines TRBV29-1 with TRBJ1-3; D is ambiguous. The CDR3 spans 12 residues. Germline V gene data show CDR1 as SQVTM and CDR2 as ANQGSEA. V was pared by 7 bases and J by 0 bases, with 7 bases between. CDR3 sequence reads: CSGSSSGNTIYF. The CDR3 coding sequence is TGCAGCGGTTCCTCCTCTGGAAACACCATATATTTT.

The chain is built from TRBV27 and TRBJ1-2; 7 nucleotides line up with TRBD1. The CDR3 covers 13 residues. CDR1 MNHEY and CDR2 SMNVEV come from the germline V gene (reference sequence). The trim removed 5 bases at V and 4 bases at J, leaving 4 bases unmatched. The CDR3 protein is CASSPRTGYGYTF. The DNA of the CDR3 is TGTGCCAGCAGTCCTCGGACAGGCTATGGCTACACCTTC.

This rearrangement joins TRBV7-2 to TRBJ2-1; 7 bases are shared with TRBD1. The CDR3 contains 15 residues. The V segment lost 5 bases and the J segment 4 bases; nucleotides outside the gene matches: 8. The germline gives CDR1 SGHTA, CDR2 FQGNSA. The CDR3 region is CASSRTGRIYNEQFF. The CDR3 coding sequence is TGTGCCAGCAGCCGGACAGGCCGAATTTACAATGAGCAGTTCTTC.

The CDR3 DNA reads TGCGCCAGCAGCTTACCGACTAGCGGGGGCACAGATACGCAGTATTTT. It codes for CASSLPTSGGTDTQYF. The V call is TRBV5-1, the J call TRBJ2-3; 11 nucleotides agree with TRBD2. Trimming removed 2 bases from V and 1 base from J; junction bases left unmatched: 3. Germline V gene data show CDR1 as SGHRS and CDR2 as YFSETQ. This CDR3 has 16 amino acids.

The chain is built from TRBV18 and TRBJ2-1; D is unclear. Germline CDR1 reads KGHSH; CDR2 reads LQKENI. Trimming shortened V by 3 bases and J by 7 bases, and 10 bases separated the two germline ends. The CDR3 is made up of 13 amino acids. The CDR3 loop reads CASSPGRGNEQFF. For the CDR3, the DNA is TGTGCCAGCTCACCCGGGCGAGGTAATGAGCAGTTCTTC. Looking up the rest from reference TRBV18 and TRBJ2-1 gives the full variable domain: NAGVMQNPRHLVRRRGQEARLRCSPMKGHSHVYWYRQLPEEGLKFMVYLQKENIIDESGMPKERFSAEFPKEGPSILRIQQVVRGDSAAYFCASSPGRGNEQFFGPGTRLTVL.

The chain is built from TRBV3-1 (or the pseudogene TRBV3-2) and TRBJ1-5, with a tentative D call TRBD1 (5 bases). The CDR3 is 15 residues long. Trimming shortened V by 4 bases and J by 0 bases, and 10 bases separated the two germline ends. Germline V gene data show CDR1 as LGHDT and CDR2 as YNNKEL (reference sequence). The CDR3 spells CASSLGHYSNQPQHF. CDR3 sequence (DNA): TGTGCCAGCAGCCTAGGACACTATAGCAATCAGCCCCAGCATTTT.

The V gene is TRBV11-3, the J gene TRBJ1-1; D remains ambiguous. Per the germline V gene, CDR1 is SGHNT and CDR2 is YENEEA. Trimming cost V 4 bases and J 1 base, with 7 bases left between them. The CDR3 has 13 amino acids. Written as DNA, the CDR3 is TGTGCCAGCAGCTACGGGGAGAACACTGAAGCTTTCTTT. It yields the protein CASSYGENTEAFF.

V gene TRBV3-1 (or the pseudogene TRBV3-2) combines with J gene TRBJ1-6, with a weak D call TRBD1 (5 bases). V lost 4 bases and J lost 9, with 7 bases in between. The CDR3 runs 12 residues. CDR1 LGHDT and CDR2 YNNKEL come from the germline V gene (reference sequence). The CDR3 nucleotides are TGTGCCAGCAGCCGAGGGGCTTCACCCCTCCACTTT. Its protein is CASSRGASPLHF.

This clone has just one count. The chain couples TRBV20-1 to TRBJ2-7, with D uncertain. CDR3 length: 11 residues. V gave up 0 bases and J gave up 3 bases, with 3 bases separating them. Germline CDR1 is DFQATT and CDR2 is SNEGSKA (reference sequence). The CDR3 here is CSARDVYEQYF. The CDR3 DNA reads as TGCAGTGCTAGAGATGTCTACGAGCAGTACTTC.

In nucleotides, the CDR3 is TGCGCCAGCAGCTTGTTCGTCACCGGGGAGCTGTTTTTT. Residues: CASSLFVTGELFF. The chain uses TRBV5-1 and TRBJ2-2; D unclear. The CDR3 is made up of 13 amino acids. Trimming cost V 1 base and J 4 bases, with 5 bases left between them. Germline CDR1 and CDR2: SGHRS and YFSETQ. Looking up the rest from reference TRBV5-1 and TRBJ2-2 gives the full variable domain: KAGVTQTPRYLIKTRGQQVTLSCSPISGHRSVSWYQQTPGQGLQFLFEYFSETQRNKGNFPGRFSGRQFSNSRSEMNVSTLELGDSALYLCASSLFVTGELFFGEGSRLTVL.

V is TRBV19 and J is TRBJ1-5; D remains unclear. The germline V gene encodes CDR1 LNHDA and CDR2 SQIVND (reference sequence). V was clipped by 4 bases and J by 7 bases, with 14 bases between them. This CDR3 spans 14 amino acids. DNA of the CDR3: TGTGCCAGTAGTACCGCAACGAAGGGACAGCCCCAGCATTTT. It encodes CASSTATKGQPQHF.

V and J are TRBV25-1 and TRBJ2-7, with TRBD2 identical over 8 bases. Trimming cost V 2 bases and J 1 base; bases outside gene matches: 10. The CDR3 runs 17 residues. Germline CDR1 reads MGHDK; CDR2 reads SYGVNS. The CDR3 loop reads CASSEPLGAGGSYEQYF. The CDR3 nucleotides read TGTGCCAGCAGTGAACCCCTGGGGGCGGGGGGATCCTACGAGCAGTACTTC.

V gene TRBV2 combines with J gene TRBJ1-5; 7 bases are a match to TRBD1. Germline V gives CDR1 SNHLY, CDR2 FYNNEI. The trim removed 6 bases at V and 0 bases at J, leaving 5 bases unmatched. The CDR3 is 15 residues long. CDR3 amino acids: CASSGTVDSNQPQHF. CDR3 in DNA: TGTGCCAGCAGCGGGACAGTAGATAGCAATCAGCCCCAGCATTTT.

V is TRBV2 and J is TRBJ2-5, with 8 bases matching TRBD2. CDR1 and CDR2 from the germline V gene are SNHLY and FYNNEI. The length of the CDR3 is 16 residues. V gave up 4 bases and J gave up 4 bases; unmatched junction bases: 11. In DNA form, the CDR3 reads TGTGCCAGCAGTGCAAGAGGGCGGGGGGTCCGAGAGACCCAGTACTTC. This codes for CASSARGRGVRETQYF.

The rearrangement links TRBV5-1 to TRBJ2-7; D is possibly TRBD1 (5 bases). V was cut by 3 bases and J by 6 bases, with 16 bases left in between. CDR1 SGHRS and CDR2 YFSETQ come from the germline V gene. The CDR3 has 14 residues. This chain's CDR3 is CASSSTVLTGEQYF. The CDR3 nucleotides read TGCGCCAGCAGCTCGACAGTCCTTACCGGCGAGCAGTACTTC.

This chain links TRBV4-1 with TRBJ2-7; D is ambiguous. Germline lookup yields CDR1 MGHRA and CDR2 YSYEKL. The CDR3 totals 13 residues. Deletions cut 2 bases from V and 4 bases from J, with 9 bases between. CDR3 bases: TGCGCCAGCAGCCAAACCCCTTCTTACGAGCAGTACTTC. This sequence encodes CASSQTPSYEQYF.

A single count supports this clone. The CDR3 loop is CASSQASKQYF. The CDR3 nucleotides read TGTGCCAGCAGCCAGGCTAGTAAGCAGTACTTC. The rearrangement uses TRBV2 and TRBJ2-7; D is uncertain. V was trimmed by 6 bases and J by 8 bases, leaving 11 bases between them. Germline values: CDR1 SNHLY, CDR2 FYNNEI. This CDR3 has 11 amino acids.